Below, 25 T cell receptor beta chains from the same sample are listed, as sequenced in a study of CD8 T cells in Susac syndrome. cDNA came from approximately 0.5 to 1 ug RNA primed by random hexamers. MiXCR, applied by TCRdb to the immunoSEQ multiplex PCR reads, yields one record per CDR3 protein. This sample has approximately 150,000 distinct CDR3 sequences, with 95% found just once. The material sequenced was CD4+ T cells from PBMCs. The receptors come from a human donor with Susac syndrome.

The CDR3 bases are TGTGCCAGCAGTTCCGGATCCCAGGGCCGCTACACCTTC. It translates to CASSSGSQGRYTF. The gene calls are TRBV6-5 and TRBJ1-2; tentatively, D is TRBD1 (5 bases). The CDR3 loop spans 13 amino acids. The ends were cut back, 4 bases at V and 9 bases at J, with 15 bases in the middle. Germline CDR1 MNHEY, CDR2 SVGAGI.

The chain has TRBV20-1 and TRBJ2-1; D is uncertain. V gave up 6 bases and J gave up 6 bases, with 12 bases separating them. Germline V lookup: CDR1 DFQATT, CDR2 SNEGSKA (reference sequence). CDR3 length: 12 amino acids. For the CDR3, the DNA is TGCAGTGCCGCAAGGACCCTCAATGAGCAGTTCTTC. Its protein is CSAARTLNEQFF.

The chain is built from TRBV18 and TRBJ2-5; D remains unclear. Looked up from germline, CDR1 is KGHSH and CDR2 is LQKENI. V lost 4 bases and J lost 4, with 7 bases in between. The CDR3 runs 12 residues. CDR3 in DNA: TGTGCCAGCTCACGAGGTATAGAGACCCAGTACTTC. It translates to CASSRGIETQYF.

Here the CDR3 DNA reads TGCAGTGGAATATCACAGGGGGCGCGGAGCACTGAAGCTTTCTTT. As protein: CSGISQGARSTEAFF. The chain is built from TRBV20-1 and TRBJ1-1; TRBD1 agrees at 9 bases. The junction had 13 bases not matched to a gene; V was cut back by 7 bases and J by 4 bases. Germline CDR1 is DFQATT and CDR2 is SNEGSKA (reference sequence). CDR3 length: 15 amino acids.

The rearrangement joins TRBV20-1 to TRBJ2-7; D call uncertain. The ends were cut back, 6 bases at V and 5 bases at J, with 14 bases in the middle. Germline lookup yields CDR1 DFQATT and CDR2 SNEGSKA (reference sequence). The CDR3 extends over 12 amino acids. CDR3 residues: CSAYQDWNEQYF. In DNA, the CDR3 is TGCAGTGCCTACCAGGATTGGAACGAGCAGTACTTC.

The chain links TRBV29-1 to TRBJ2-3; 8 nucleotides align to TRBD1. The CDR3 spans 15 residues. J gave up 3 bases and V 4 bases, and 9 bases lay outside the gene matches. Germline CDR1 is SQVTM and CDR2 is ANQGSEA. The CDR3 DNA sequence: TGCAGCGTTGGGACAGGGCTATCTAGGACAGATACGCAGTATTTT. Residues: CSVGTGLSRTDTQYF.

V and J are TRBV7-9 and TRBJ2-1; unclear D gene. The V gene's germline CDR1 is SEHNR and CDR2 FQNEAQ (reference sequence). Trimming pared 3 bases from V and 0 bases from J, leaving 15 bases between. This CDR3 is 17 amino acids long. The CDR3, as DNA: TGTGCCAGCAGCTTCCGTTTGGTTCCCGACTCCTACAATGAGCAGTTCTTC. Residues: CASSFRLVPDSYNEQFF.

This rearrangement joins TRBV10-3 to TRBJ2-1; D might be TRBD1 or TRBD2, each matching 5 bases. This CDR3 region has 11 residues. The germline V gene encodes CDR1 ENHRY and CDR2 SYGVKD. V lost 10 bases and J 5 bases, leaving 9 bases between the germline ends. CDR3 protein: CATWDDNEQFF. For the CDR3, the DNA is TGTGCCACCTGGGACGACAATGAGCAGTTCTTC.

This clonotype was observed once. This sequence joins TRBV24-1 and TRBJ1-5; D unclear. This CDR3 contains 13 residues. The germline V gene encodes CDR1 KGHDR and CDR2 SFDVKD. Between the trimmed V and J ends, which lost 3 bases and 6 bases, there was a span of 8 bases. In DNA form, the CDR3 reads TGTGCCACCAGTGATGTCAATGCTCAGCCCCAGCATTTT. This sequence encodes CATSDVNAQPQHF.

This clonotype was observed once. The chain recombines TRBV3-1 with TRBJ1-2; D is undetermined. Trimming removed 1 base at V and 8 bases at J, with 14 bases between. Per the germline V gene, CDR1 is LGHDT and CDR2 is YNNKEL (reference sequence). This CDR3 has 14 residues. The CDR3 protein is CASSQGGPQIGYTF. The CDR3 DNA follows: TGTGCCAGCAGCCAAGGTGGGCCACAAATCGGCTACACCTTC.

V is TRBV20-1 and J is TRBJ2-7; weak D call: TRBD1 (6 bases). Germline V gene lookup returns CDR1 DFQATT and CDR2 SNEGSKA (reference sequence). This CDR3 is built from 10 residues. The V end was cut by 5 bases, the J end by 9 bases, with 11 bases between. The CDR3 is CSALRQVQYF. Written as DNA, the CDR3 is TGCAGTGCTTTAAGACAGGTGCAGTACTTC.

The V call is TRBV27, the J call TRBJ2-7; D uncertain. V lost 4 bases and J lost 2, with 12 bases in between. The CDR3 is 14 residues long. The germline V gene has CDR1 MNHEY and CDR2 SMNVEV (reference sequence). CDR3 in DNA: TGTGCCAGCAGTTCGCTTGACTCGACCTACGAGCAGTACTTC. Translated, it gives CASSSLDSTYEQYF.

V is TRBV14 and J is TRBJ1-3, with unresolved D. CDR1 and CDR2 from the germline V gene are SGHDN and FVKESK. This CDR3 contains 16 residues. V was pared by 1 base and J by 0 bases, with 10 bases between. CDR3 in amino acids: CASSQGLTRSGNTIYF. In DNA, the CDR3 is TGTGCCAGCAGCCAAGGTCTAACTCGCTCTGGAAACACCATATATTTT.

DNA of the CDR3: TGTGCCAGCAGCTTAGATCAGGTGTCCGGGGAGCTGTTTTTT. It specifies CASSLDQVSGELFF. The V and J genes are TRBV7-2 and TRBJ2-2; D gene ambiguous. The V end was cut by 1 base, the J end by 6 bases, with 9 bases between. Germline lookup yields CDR1 SGHTA and CDR2 FQGNSA. The CDR3 contains 14 residues.

The chain employs TRBV9 and TRBJ1-6; tentative D call: TRBD1 (5 bases). Germline CDR1 reads SGDLS; CDR2 reads YYNGEE. The V end lost 6 bases, the J end lost 6 bases, and 16 bases lay between the germline ends. The CDR3 has 15 residues. The CDR3 region has the DNA TGTGCCAGCACCGGAGAGGGGAGATCTAATTCACCCCTCCACTTT. This encodes CASTGEGRSNSPLHF.

The V gene is TRBV20-1, the J gene TRBJ2-3; 11 bases are a match to TRBD1. The germline gives CDR1 DFQATT, CDR2 SNEGSKA (reference sequence). V shed 4 bases, J shed 2 bases, and the junction held 5 bases outside the gene matches. CDR3 length: 15 amino acids. The CDR3 nucleotides read TGCAGTGCTACCCGGACAGGGGGCAACACAGATACGCAGTATTTT. This sequence encodes CSATRTGGNTDTQYF.

This clonotype has only one observation. The chain combines TRBV29-1 with TRBJ1-2; no firm D call. This CDR3 spans 12 amino acids. The germline V gene has CDR1 SQVTM and CDR2 ANQGSEA. V was clipped by 4 bases and J by 7 bases, with 13 bases between them. The CDR3 nucleotides read TGCAGCGTTGGCGGTTTTGTAGGTGGCTACACCTTC. Translating gives CSVGGFVGGYTF. Complete variable domain (other parts from reference TRBV29-1 and TRBJ1-2): SAVISQKPSRDICQRGTSLTIQCQVDSQVTMMFWYRQQPGQSLTLIATANQGSEATYESGFVIDKFPISRPNLTFSTLTVSNMSPEDSSIYLCSVGGFVGGYTFGSGTRLTVV.

This chain uses TRBV9 with TRBJ2-1, with TRBD2 matching over 7 bases. V trimming: 6 bases; J trimming: 3 bases; junction bases outside the gene matches: 12. CDR1 SGDLS and CDR2 YYNGEE come from the germline V gene. There are 16 residues in the CDR3. The CDR3 sequence is CASTTGKLAFYNEQFF. The CDR3 coding sequence is TGTGCCAGCACCACCGGGAAACTAGCGTTCTACAATGAGCAGTTCTTC.

Only one count was recorded for this clonotype. This chain uses TRBV6-2 or TRBV6-3 with TRBJ1-5; TRBD1 is a possible D gene (5 bases). V lost 6 bases and J 6 bases, leaving 12 bases between the germline ends. CDR1 and CDR2 from the germline V gene are MNHEY and SVGEGT. The CDR3 loop spans 13 amino acids. The CDR3 DNA is TGTGCCAGCAGCTCCCTGGGGGGTCAGCCCCAGCATTTT. Encoded protein: CASSSLGGQPQHF.

The chain is built from TRBV15 and TRBJ2-1, with D tentatively TRBD2 (5 bases). Per germline, CDR1 LNHNV and CDR2 YYDKDF (reference sequence). CDR3 length equals 14 residues. V lost 4 bases, J lost 9 bases, and 16 bases lay in between. The CDR3 DNA sequence: TGTGCCACCAGCATCGGAGCGGTAGCGCGTGAGCAGTTCTTC. It is translated as CATSIGAVAREQFF.

The gene calls are TRBV20-1 and TRBJ2-7; TRBD2 matches at 7 bases. This CDR3 region has 14 residues. Germline-derived CDR1 and CDR2 are DFQATT and SNEGSKA (reference sequence). J was trimmed by 2 bases and V by 6 bases; bases with no gene match: 10. Here the CDR3 reads CSAHLASGTYEQYF. The CDR3 nucleotides are TGCAGTGCCCACCTCGCTAGCGGCACCTACGAGCAGTACTTC.

CDR3 DNA sequence: TGTGCCAGCAGCTTAGATCGCCGGTCCTACACCTTC. Translating gives CASSLDRRSYTF. The chain has TRBV7-9 and TRBJ1-2, with unresolved D. The CDR3 length is 12 residues. CDR1 SEHNR and CDR2 FQNEAQ come from the germline V gene (reference sequence). V was shortened by 1 base and J by 10 bases, with 10 bases between the two germline ends.

The chain couples TRBV3-1 to TRBJ1-2; no reliable D call. Trimming stripped 1 base from V and 6 bases from J, with 12 bases between. CDR1 and CDR2 from the germline V gene are LGHDT and YNNKEL (reference sequence). This CDR3 region has 14 residues. CDR3 protein: CASSQGGRSNGYTF. Here the CDR3 DNA reads TGTGCCAGCAGCCAAGGTGGCAGGTCGAATGGCTACACCTTC.

The chain joins TRBV9 to TRBJ2-5; D is ambiguous. Germline-derived CDR1 and CDR2 are SGDLS and YYNGEE. With 0 bases removed from V and 0 bases from J, the gap between germline ends came to 6 bases. The CDR3 consists of 14 residues. The CDR3 reads CASSVGNNQETQYF. The CDR3 DNA reads TGTGCCAGCAGCGTAGGTAATAACCAAGAGACCCAGTACTTC.

V and J are TRBV5-1 and TRBJ2-2; D is possibly TRBD2 (6 bases). The CDR3 contains 15 residues. The germline gives CDR1 SGHRS, CDR2 YFSETQ. With 1 base removed from V and 7 bases from J, the gap between germline ends came to 14 bases. This CDR3 is CASSLSSGVLGELFF. In nucleotides, the CDR3 is TGCGCCAGCAGCTTGTCGTCGGGAGTCCTCGGGGAGCTGTTTTTT.